Listed below are T cell receptor beta chains from one sample, sequenced in a study of blood T cell repertoires in COVID-19. The data were produced by immunoSEQ multiplex PCR, yet TCRdb's version contains in-frame clones alone and is incomplete. The sample contains around 100,000 clones, roughly 90% of which appear only once. The sequencing sample was made of peripheral blood. These receptors were obtained from a woman at least 80 years old in a cohort sampled during active COVID-19. Both conserved end residues are part of each CDR3. The D gene is left open where the match is weak. Clone sizes are given selectively: once, few, many, or a class where the clone is expanded.

J gene | D gene | clone size | V gene | CDR3 protein | CDR3 DNA
TRBJ2-2 | TRBD2 | . | TRBV5-1 | CASRYSGGDTGELFF | TGCGCCAGCAGATATAGCGGGGGGGACACCGGGGAGCTGTTTTTT
TRBJ2-1 | TRBD2 | . | TRBV2 | CASRRTSGGAEQFF | TGTGCCAGCAGGCGGACTAGCGGGGGGGCGGAGCAGTTCTTC
TRBJ2-2 | TRBD2 | . | TRBV6-1 | CASSELRAGTFTGELFF | TGTGCCAGCAGTGAATTACGAGCGGGGACGTTCACCGGGGAGCTGTTTTTT
TRBJ1-1 | TRBD1 | . | TRBV7-9 | CASSTQGSTEAFF | TGTGCCAGTTCAACACAGGGGAGCACTGAAGCTTTCTTT
TRBJ2-6 | TRBD1 | . | TRBV5-1 | CASSGGQGASGANVLTF | TGCGCCAGCAGCGGTGGACAGGGGGCTTCTGGGGCCAACGTCCTGACTTTC
TRBJ2-7 | . | . | TRBV24-1 | CATSDGGIPYEQYF | TGTGCCACCAGTGATGGAGGGATACCCTACGAGCAGTACTTC
TRBJ1-1 | . | . | TRBV3-1/TRBV3-2 | CASSQDPVNTEAFF | TGTGCCAGCAGCCAAGACCCAGTAAACACTGAAGCTTTCTTT
TRBJ1-5 | TRBD1 | . | TRBV2 | CASSLHGQASYSNQPQHF | TGTGCCAGCAGCCTCCACGGACAGGCGTCATATAGCAATCAGCCCCAGCATTTT
TRBJ1-1 | TRBD1 | once | TRBV7-2 | CASSLGGGQGLNTEAFF | TGTGCCAGCAGCTTAGGAGGTGGACAGGGGCTGAACACTGAAGCTTTCTTT
TRBJ2-1 | TRBD1 | once | TRBV5-1 | CASSQSPLFRDSSYNEQFF | TGCGCCAGCAGCCAGTCACCCCTATTCCGGGACAGCTCCTACAATGAGCAGTTCTTC
TRBJ2-6 | . | . | TRBV5-5 | CASSLVSSGANVLTF | TGTGCCAGCAGCTTGGTTTCGTCGGGGGCCAACGTCCTGACTTTC
TRBJ1-1 | . | . | TRBV6-6 | CASSPLGGDFPNTEAFF | TGTGCCAGCAGTCCGCTGGGAGGGGACTTCCCCAACACTGAAGCTTTCTTT
TRBJ2-1 | . | . | TRBV6-1 | CASSEAVAGRSYNEQFF | TGTGCCAGCAGTGAAGCGGTGGCGGGAAGGTCCTACAATGAGCAGTTCTTC
TRBJ2-4 | TRBD2 | few | TRBV5-1 | CASSWEGLGSGNIQYF | TGCGCCAGCAGCTGGGAGGGCCTGGGGTCCGGAAACATTCAGTACTTC
TRBJ2-7 | . | . | TRBV19 | CASSIGEQKSSYEQYF | TGTGCCAGTAGTATAGGAGAACAGAAGAGCTCCTACGAGCAGTACTTC
TRBJ2-3 | . | . | TRBV27 | CASNRGGTDTQYF | TGTGCCAGCAATCGCGGAGGCACAGATACGCAGTATTTT
TRBJ2-1 | . | . | TRBV5-5 | CASSWGRGRNNEQFF | TGTGCCAGCAGCTGGGGTAGGGGCCGGAACAATGAGCAGTTCTTC
TRBJ1-5 | TRBD1 | . | TRBV6-5 | CATSPPTGGNQPQHF | TGTGCCACCAGCCCCCCGACAGGGGGGAATCAGCCCCAGCATTTT
TRBJ2-7 | . | . | TRBV21-1 | CASSWDRRTYEQYF | TGTGCCAGCAGTTGGGACAGGAGGACCTACGAGCAGTACTTC
TRBJ1-2 | TRBD1 | . | TRBV12-3/TRBV12-4 | CASSFDRASGYTF | TGTGCCAGCAGTTTTGACAGGGCGTCTGGCTACACCTTC
TRBJ2-5 | TRBD2 | . | TRBV7-2 | CASSSPRSRGGRETQYF | TGTGCCAGCAGCTCTCCAAGGTCGCGGGGGGGCAGGGAGACCCAGTACTTC
TRBJ2-3 | . | . | TRBV11-2 | CASSLRPADTQYF | TGTGCCAGCAGCCTCCGTCCGGCAGATACGCAGTATTTT
TRBJ2-7 | TRBD2 | . | TRBV3-1/TRBV3-2 | CASTSSGSGEQYF | TGTGCCAGCACATCGAGCGGGAGTGGCGAGCAGTACTTC
TRBJ1-1 | TRBD1 | . | TRBV5-1 | CASSFEGAKEEAFF | TGCGCCAGCAGCTTTGAGGGGGCAAAGGAGGAAGCTTTCTTT
TRBJ1-2 | . | . | TRBV5-1 | CASSFAREDYGYTF | TGCGCCAGCAGCTTCGCCAGGGAGGACTATGGCTACACCTTC
TRBJ2-1 | . | . | TRBV10-3 | CAISEGQGSYNEQFF | TGTGCCATCAGTGAGGGGCAGGGATCCTACAATGAGCAGTTCTTC
TRBJ1-2 | . | few | TRBV5-1 | CASSPDGLLSYGYTF | TGCGCCAGCAGCCCAGACGGACTTTTATCTTATGGCTACACCTTC
TRBJ1-5 | . | . | TRBV19 | CASRETAMYQPQHF | TGTGCCAGCCGTGAGACAGCAATGTATCAGCCCCAGCATTTT
TRBJ2-7 | TRBD1 | . | TRBV24-1 | CATSDLAANRGDYEQYF | TGTGCCACCAGTGATTTGGCCGCTAACAGGGGGGATTACGAGCAGTACTTC
TRBJ2-1 | . | medium-sized | TRBV13 | CASSRPASRHQGHNEQFF | TGTGCCAGCAGCCGACCCGCATCTCGGCATCAGGGGCACAATGAGCAGTTCTTC
TRBJ2-7 | . | . | TRBV11-2 | CASSPRGYEQYF | TGTGCCAGCAGCCCTCGGGGTTACGAGCAGTACTTC
TRBJ2-2 | . | . | TRBV20-1 | CSASKLVAGELFF | TGCAGTGCTAGTAAACTAGTCGCCGGGGAGCTGTTTTTT
TRBJ2-5 | TRBD1 | . | TRBV5-1 | CASSLVRDRGEETQYF | TGCGCCAGCAGCTTGGTTCGGGACAGGGGGGAAGAGACCCAGTACTTC
TRBJ2-5 | . | few | TRBV9 | CASSVRGQTGRGGQQETQYF | TGTGCCAGCAGCGTAAGGGGACAGACAGGACGAGGGGGGCAACAAGAGACCCAGTACTTC
TRBJ2-1 | TRBD1 | . | TRBV12-5 | CASGFGVWTGGEWKQFF | TGTGCTAGTGGTTTTGGGGTGTGGACAGGGGGGGAATGGAAGCAGTTCTTC
TRBJ2-5 | TRBD2 | . | TRBV5-6 | CASGLAGESYQETQYF | TGTGCCAGCGGACTAGCGGGGGAGTCGTACCAAGAGACCCAGTACTTC
TRBJ2-2 | . | . | TRBV1 | CTSSLRRGYTGELFF | TGCACCAGCAGCCTGCGGCGGGGGTACACCGGGGAGCTGTTTTTT
TRBJ1-3 | . | . | TRBV6-6 | CASSYSQEVGNTIYF | TGTGCCAGCAGTTACTCCCAGGAGGTTGGAAACACCATATATTTT
TRBJ2-1 | TRBD2 | . | TRBV7-8 | CASSLVRGAGVYNEQFF | TGTGCCAGCAGCTTAGTCCGAGGAGCGGGGGTCTACAATGAGCAGTTCTTC
TRBJ1-1 | . | . | TRBV27 | CASSPSGVLETEAFF | TGTGCCAGCAGTCCAAGCGGGGTATTAGAGACTGAAGCTTTCTTT